This TCR beta chain is drawn from a study of blood T cell repertoires in COVID-19. Overall study: The analysed material was cDNA or gDNA that came from T cells, B-cell-depleted T cells, or PBMCs.

Original methodology: Nucleated cell number was recorded as an estimate derived from reference gene primer amplification. Repertoires were generated with immunoSEQ multiplex PCR, while TCRdb's copy carries only in-frame clones and drops some. D and trimming come from the DNA, and the V and J calls and clone size come from that table. The sample holds 150,000 to 200,000 clones, around 80% seen once. CDR3 length equals 15 residues. From germline, CDR1 is KGHDR and CDR2 SFDVKD. The J segment lost 3 bases and the V segment lost 7 bases, leaving 6 bases of the junction unmatched. The TCR was taken from a man aged 55 to 70 with acute or convalescent COVID-19. The sequenced material came from peripheral blood. The chain combines TRBV24-1 with TRBJ1-5, with TRBD1 identical over 9 bases. CDR3 sequence reads: CATSQTGGPNQPQHF. In DNA form, the CDR3 reads TGTGCCACCAGCCAAACAGGGGGCCCCAATCAGCCCCAGCATTTT.